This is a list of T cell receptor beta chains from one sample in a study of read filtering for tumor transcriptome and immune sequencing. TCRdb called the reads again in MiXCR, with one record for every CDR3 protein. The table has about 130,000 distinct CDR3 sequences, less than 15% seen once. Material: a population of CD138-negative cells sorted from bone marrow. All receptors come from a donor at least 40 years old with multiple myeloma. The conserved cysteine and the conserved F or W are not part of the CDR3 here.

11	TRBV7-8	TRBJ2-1	ASSLVDYNEQF
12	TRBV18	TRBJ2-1	ASSPPSIYNEQF
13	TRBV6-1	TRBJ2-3	ASTGTSGSTDTQY
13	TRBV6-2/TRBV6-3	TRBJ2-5	ASTWTSGALETQY
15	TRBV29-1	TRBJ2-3	SVEDPGQPTSTDTQY
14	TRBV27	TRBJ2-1	ASSLETGRTYNEQF
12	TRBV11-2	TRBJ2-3	ASSPLRAADTQY
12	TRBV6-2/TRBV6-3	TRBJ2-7	ASSRLAGTNEQY
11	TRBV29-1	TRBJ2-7	SVTNTVRGEQY
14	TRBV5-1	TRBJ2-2	ASSSLAGGPSGELF
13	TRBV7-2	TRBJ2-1	ASSPTSDPYNEQF
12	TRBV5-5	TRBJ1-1	ASGAILGGTEAF
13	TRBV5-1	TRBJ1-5	ASSLGDRDDQPQH
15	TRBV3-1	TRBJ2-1	ASSQDLLAGGPTEQF
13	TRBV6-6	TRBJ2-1	ASTLPGLGTNEQF
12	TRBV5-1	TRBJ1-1	ASSLRGGGTEAF
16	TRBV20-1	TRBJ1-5	SARDSRQGRGVNQPQH
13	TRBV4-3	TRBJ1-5	ASSQTGGLGQPQH